The rows below give T cell receptor beta chains drawn from one sample of a study of blood T cell repertoires in COVID-19. Using immunoSEQ multiplex PCR, the repertoire was profiled, and TCRdb retains in-frame clones only, with some absent. The table records roughly 190,000 clones, approximately 90% of them present only once. Sequenced sample: peripheral blood. The receptors shown here come from a man aged 35 to 55 with active or convalescent COVID-19. The conserved cysteine and the conserved F or W are not part of the CDR3 here. Not all rows give a size; the values are once, few, many and, for expanded clones, a class.

>.|TRBJ2-5|TRBV7-2
ATIAGGGGETQY
>.|TRBJ2-7|TRBV10-3
ATSGSSYEQY
>.|TRBJ1-4|TRBV3-1/TRBV3-2
ASSQIQGWEKLF
>.|TRBJ1-2|TRBV28
ATALQGAGGYT
>.|TRBJ1-6|TRBV7-9
ASSPLDGQGSSPLH
>.|TRBJ2-5|TRBV9
ASSVVGGMGETQY
>many|TRBJ1-5|TRBV28
ASSLSMGGAGQPQH
>once|TRBJ2-3|TRBV11-2
ASSFAGVGSGTDTQY
>.|TRBJ2-2|TRBV6-5
ASSSGHYTGELF
>.|TRBJ2-2|TRBV11-2
ASSSTGTGELF
>.|TRBJ2-7|TRBV3-1/TRBV3-2
ASSQVVSSYEQY
>.|TRBJ1-1|TRBV28
ASAGQGRGNTEAF
>.|TRBJ2-3|TRBV6-5
ASHPGQGTDTQY
>.|TRBJ1-4|TRBV2
ASSEARWPGTGGEKLF